This TCR beta chain was profiled in a study of control samples from healthy donors and cancer patients. This CDR3 has 14 residues. Unmatched junction bases numbered 0, after V lost 1 base and J lost 9 bases. Per germline, CDR1 SGHDN and CDR2 FVKESK. The method was immunoSEQ multiplex PCR; TCRdb's version includes in-frame clones alone and lacks a portion of them. Of around 100,000 clones in the sample, around 89% were seen once. The chain employs TRBV14 and TRBJ2-1; the match to TRBD2 covers 13 bases. Input material: blood. This sequence originates from a man aged 25 to 40 in good health. As DNA, the CDR3 is TGTGCCAGCAGCCAAGGGACTAGCGGGAGTGAGCAGTTCTTC. This sequence encodes CASSQGTSGSEQFF. Complete variable domain (other parts from reference TRBV14 and TRBJ2-1): EAGVTQFPSHSVIEKGQTVTLRCDPISGHDNLYWYRRVMGKEIKFLLHFVKESKQDESGMPNNRFLAERTGGTYSTLKVQPAELEDSGVYFCASSQGTSGSEQFFGPGTRLTVL.